The text below deals with one T cell receptor beta chain. The CDR3 sequence is 16 residues long. Germline V gene data show CDR1 as LNHDA and CDR2 as SQIVND (reference sequence). V shed 3 bases and J shed 1 base, with 10 bases lying between them. In the authors' workflow: Amplification with reference gene primers provided the estimates of nucleated cell counts. The data were produced by immunoSEQ multiplex PCR, yet TCRdb's version contains in-frame clones alone and is incomplete. The DNA was the basis for D and trimming; V, J and clone size are from that table. The sample yields 150,000 to 250,000 clones, 82% seen once. These data belong to a study of blood T cell repertoires in COVID-19. Study as a whole: Samples taken during acute and convalescent COVID-19 were collected in the United States, Italy and Spain.

The chain employs TRBV19 and TRBJ1-6; D gene uncertain. The sequencing input was peripheral blood. This receptor was obtained from a human donor with acute or convalescent COVID-19. The donor label of this sample is uncertain. The CDR3 is CASSISGTSYNSPLHF. The DNA for the CDR3 is TGTGCCAGTAGTATCTCCGGTACTTCCTATAATTCACCCCTCCACTTT.